This TCR beta chain was sequenced in a study of T-cell memory formation after mild COVID-19. There are a few counts of this clonotype. As yet, its antigen is unknown. The junction shows a germline mismatch at one end, possibly a read error. Looked up from germline, CDR1 is LNHDA and CDR2 is SQIVND (reference sequence). The CDR3 extends over 13 amino acids. Whole-study findings and limits: Later expanders leaned toward CD4+, whereas clones contracting from day 15 to 85 were balanced CD4/CD8.

Constant-segment-primed 5'RACE gave TCR alpha and TCR beta cDNA libraries with sample barcodes and UMIs. TCRdb used MiXCR to reprocess the 5' RACE reads, holding one entry per CDR3 protein. The table lists 400,000 to 500,000 distinct CDR3 sequences, 20% of them singletons. The TCR comes from an adult woman who had mild COVID-19 (a few samples of this study predate the infection). Cell type and time point are not known. The gene calls are TRBV19 and TRBJ1-2; 9 bases fit TRBD1. Material for sequencing was PBMCs or a T cell subset sorted from them (not recorded which). This CDR3 is CASSAGTGSLLRF. In DNA form, the CDR3 reads TGTGCCAGTAGTGCCGGGACAGGGTCCCTCCTCAGGTTC.